The next 14 T cell receptor beta chains were all read from a single sample in a study of high-grade serous ovarian cancer treatment subgroups. Method: immunoSEQ multiplex PCR; TCRdb's copy keeps in-frame clones and lacks some. The sample yields about 3,000 clones, about two thirds seen once. Tumor tissue was taken before any definitive surgery or chemotherapy was given. Sample: tumor tissue. Every receptor here comes from a human donor with high-grade serous ovarian cancer.

This chain joins TRBV5-8 and TRBJ2-5, with 7 bases matching TRBD1. CDR1 is SGHTS, CDR2 YDEGEE, per germline. V was clipped by 4 bases and J by 4 bases; unmatched bases: 7. The CDR3 sequence is 14 residues long. Here the CDR3 reads CASSLLTGRETQYF. The CDR3 DNA reads TGTGCCAGCAGCCTTCTGACAGGGCGAGAGACCCAGTACTTC.

The chain recombines TRBV5-1 with TRBJ2-5, with 12 bases lining up with TRBD2. J was trimmed by 4 bases and V by 4 bases; bases with no gene match: 2. Germline V gene lookup returns CDR1 SGHRS and CDR2 YFSETQ. This CDR3 comprises 14 residues. The CDR3 sequence: CASSMGLAGETQYF. The DNA for the CDR3 is TGCGCCAGCAGCATGGGACTAGCGGGAGAGACCCAGTACTTC.

This sequence joins TRBV5-1 and TRBJ2-1; D unclear. V lost 4 bases and J 4 bases, leaving 15 bases between the germline ends. There are 15 residues in the CDR3. CDR1 is SGHRS and CDR2 is YFSETQ in the germline V gene. The CDR3 nucleotides read TGCGCCAGCAGCCCGGACGGCAGCTTTTACAATGAGCAGTTCTTC. Its protein product is CASSPDGSFYNEQFF.

The V call is TRBV7-9, the J call TRBJ2-1; TRBD1 matches at 10 bases. The germline gives CDR1 SEHNR, CDR2 FQNEAQ (reference sequence). This CDR3 has 17 amino acids. Trimming cost V 5 bases and J 3 bases; bases outside gene matches: 10. DNA of the CDR3: TGTGCCAGCAGCAAAACCGTAGGGACAGGGGACTACAATGAGCAGTTCTTC. This gives the protein CASSKTVGTGDYNEQFF.

In its sample, this clone was seen a few times. The chain employs TRBV18 and TRBJ1-1; the D gene is possibly TRBD1 (5 bases). Looked up from germline, CDR1 is KGHSH and CDR2 is LQKENI. The CDR3 is 13 amino acids. Trimming took off 7 bases at V and 4 bases at J, with 13 bases between the two ends. The CDR3 DNA reads TGTGCCAGCTATTCAGGAAGGGGCACTGAAGCTTTCTTT. It is translated as CASYSGRGTEAFF.

J is TRBJ2-6 and V is TRBV5-4, with TRBD1 identical over 11 bases. CDR3 size: 18 residues. Germline V gives CDR1 SGHNT, CDR2 YYREEE (reference sequence). V was clipped by 4 bases and J by 0 bases; unmatched bases: 6. In DNA, the CDR3 is TGTGCCAGCAGCAAACCGGGACAGGGGGGCTCTGGGGCCAACGTCCTGACTTTC. Translated: CASSKPGQGGSGANVLTF.

This chain links TRBV7-9 with TRBJ2-1, with 10 bases aligning to TRBD2. Losses at the gene ends were 6 bases for V and 4 bases for J; bases not matched to a gene: 6. CDR3 length: 15 amino acids. Germline values: CDR1 SEHNR, CDR2 FQNEAQ (reference sequence). The CDR3 loop is CASRDTSGAYNEQFF. CDR3 sequence (DNA): TGTGCCAGCAGGGACACTAGCGGGGCTTACAATGAGCAGTTCTTC. The variable domain in full, with the rest retrieved from reference TRBV7-9 and TRBJ2-1, is DTGVSQNPRHKITKRGQNVTFRCDPISEHNRLYWYRQTLGQGPEFLTYFQNEAQLEKSRLLSDRFSAERPKGSFSTLEIQRTEQGDSAMYLCASRDTSGAYNEQFFGPGTRLTVL.

This sequence joins TRBV7-2 and TRBJ1-1, with D maybe TRBD1 (5 bases). Trimming left V 1 base short and J 1 base short, with 19 bases between. Per germline, CDR1 SGHTA and CDR2 FQGNSA. The CDR3 is 18 amino acids. The CDR3 DNA reads TGTGCCAGCAGCTTAGTTTCTCGTCTTAGGGGTACGAACACTGAAGCTTTCTTT. Protein sequence: CASSLVSRLRGTNTEAFF. Full variable domain (outside the CDR3, taken from reference TRBV7-2 and TRBJ1-1): GAGVSQSPSNKVTEKGKDVELRCDPISGHTALYWYRQSLGQGLEFLIYFQGNSAPDKSGLPSDRFSAERTGGSVSTLTIQRTQQEDSAVYLCASSLVSRLRGTNTEAFFGQGTRLTVV.

The genes are TRBV13 and TRBJ2-2; D possibly corresponds to TRBD2 (6 bases). Germline V lookup: CDR1 PRHDT, CDR2 FYEKMQ (reference sequence). The V and J ends lost 5 bases and 9 bases respectively, with 10 bases between them. CDR3 length equals 12 residues. The CDR3 loop reads CASSRDSRELFF. The CDR3 region has the DNA TGTGCCAGCAGCCGGGACTCCCGGGAGCTGTTTTTT.

This chain joins TRBV29-1 and TRBJ1-5; D is possibly TRBD1 (6 bases). Germline V CDR1 and CDR2: SQVTM, ANQGSEA. The ends were cut back, 5 bases at V and 5 bases at J, with 10 bases in the middle. CDR3 length: 12 residues. The CDR3 nucleotides read TGCAGCGTTAAGGAGGGGGATCAGCCCCAGCATTTT. It yields the protein CSVKEGDQPQHF. The full variable domain, with the rest looked up from reference TRBV29-1 and TRBJ1-5, is SAVISQKPSRDICQRGTSLTIQCQVDSQVTMMFWYRQQPGQSLTLIATANQGSEATYESGFVIDKFPISRPNLTFSTLTVSNMSPEDSSIYLCSVKEGDQPQHFGDGTRLSIL.

V and J are TRBV9 and TRBJ2-7; TRBD1 agrees at 10 bases. This CDR3 region has 14 residues. Trimming removed 3 bases from V and 6 bases from J; junction bases left unmatched: 6. Germline V gene sequence: CDR1 SGDLS, CDR2 YYNGEE. CDR3 sequence: CASSDAGTGAEQYF. In DNA, the CDR3 is TGTGCCAGCAGCGACGCCGGGACAGGGGCCGAGCAGTACTTC. Using reference TRBV9 and TRBJ2-7 for the parts outside the CDR3, the full variable domain is DSGVTQTPKHLITATGQRVTLRCSPRSGDLSVYWYQQSLDQGLQFLIQYYNGEERAKGNILERFSAQQFPDLHSELNLSSLELGDSALYFCASSDAGTGAEQYFGPGTRLTVT.

As concerns this clone: The same CDR3 is also encoded by other DNA sequences in this sample. This chain links TRBV14 with TRBJ1-1; D is perhaps TRBD1 (6 bases). The CDR3 contains 15 residues. Germline lookup yields CDR1 SGHDN and CDR2 FVKESK. V was clipped by 4 bases and J by 0 bases, with 12 bases between them. CDR3 nucleotide sequence: TGTGCCAGCAGCCCCGCGGGGGCATTGAACACTGAAGCTTTCTTT. Protein: CASSPAGALNTEAFF.

On this clone itself: One end of the junction fails to match germline, which may point to a read error. The chain recombines TRBV6-6 with TRBJ2-7; 10 bases fit TRBD1. CDR1 is MNHNY and CDR2 is SVGAGI in the germline V gene (reference sequence). The CDR3 is 15 residues long. In nucleotides, the CDR3 is TGTGCCAGCAGTGACTCGGGGGGACAGGGGTACGAGCAGTGCTTC. This codes for CASSDSGGQGYEQCF.

V and J are TRBV12-5 and TRBJ1-1; D is unresolved. This CDR3 region has 21 residues. Germline loops: CDR1 LGHNT, CDR2 FRNRAP. V shed 3 bases and J shed 3 bases, with 32 bases lying between them. CDR3 in DNA: TGTGCTAGTGGTTTTGGGAAAGGGAGTTCCCTCCGGGGTGGGTTGGACACTGAAGCTTTCTTT. Residues: CASGFGKGSSLRGGLDTEAFF. Variable domain in full (rest from reference TRBV12-5 and TRBJ1-1): DARVTQTPRHKVTEMGQEVTMRCQPILGHNTVFWYRQTMMQGLELLAYFRNRAPLDDSGMPKDRFSAEMPDATLATLKIQPSEPRDSAVYFCASGFGKGSSLRGGLDTEAFFGQGTRLTVV.